This TCR beta chain appears in the sequencing data of a study of shared clonotypes between healthy human individuals. General study results and limits: Sharing across four donors was highest in naive CD4 (around 5%) and lowest in memory CD8 (0.4%). Naive subsets generally exceeded memory subsets in estimated richness.

The CDR3 runs 13 residues. V dropped 2 bases and J dropped 4 bases, with 11 bases sitting between them. CDR1 is GTSNPN and CDR2 is SVGIG in the germline V gene (reference sequence). TCRdb's copy holds only in-frame clones and misses some; the assay was immunoSEQ multiplex PCR. The table records over 2 million clones, roughly 94% of them present only once. Remarks on this clone: Its antigen is undetermined.

The sequencing sample was made of naive CD4+ T cells sorted from blood. As to subset: CD45RA+ positively selected. V is TRBV30 and J is TRBJ1-2; tentative D call: TRBD1 (6 bases). This sequence was found in a man between 18 and 35 years old in good health. DNA of the CDR3: TGTGCCTGGAGTACAGGGTCTATCTATGGCTACACCTTC. Protein: CAWSTGSIYGYTF.